Listed here are 32 T cell receptor beta chains from one sample, sequenced in a study of T cells in Graves' hyperthyroidism and ophthalmopathy. Using RNA transcripts as the source, TCR beta CDR3 regions were amplified. RT-PCR in the first round (using the HTBI primer set) targeted the TCR CDR3. TCRdb independently ran MiXCR on the multiplex PCR reads; one entry per CDR3 protein. The table has roughly 700,000 distinct CDR3 sequences, about a third seen once. The specimen sequenced was blood. The receptors originated from a woman aged 40 to 49 with Graves' hyperthyroidism.

This clonotype was found many times. The chain links TRBV7-2 to TRBJ2-5, with 7 bases matching TRBD2. Per the germline V gene, CDR1 is SGHTA and CDR2 is FQGNSA. Unmatched junction bases numbered 13, after V lost 4 bases and J lost 5 bases. The CDR3 totals 16 residues. CDR3 nucleotides: TGTGCCAGCAGCTCAACCCTGCTAGCGGCTAGGGAGACCCAGTACTTC. This gives the protein CASSSTLLAARETQYF.

Ten or more counts support this clonotype. J is TRBJ1-5 and V is TRBV10-3; maybe TRBD1 (6 bases). The CDR3 contains 16 residues. Germline V gene data show CDR1 as ENHRY and CDR2 as SYGVKD. V was pared by 6 bases and J by 0 bases, with 15 bases between. The DNA of the CDR3 is TGTGCCATCAGCCCCGAAGGGGGGTTTAGCAATCAGCCCCAGCATTTT. It specifies CAISPEGGFSNQPQHF.

There are many counts of this clonotype. CDR3: CASTYTGELFF. The CDR3 nucleotides are TGTGCCAGCACCTACACCGGGGAGCTGTTTTTT. This chain joins TRBV7-9 and TRBJ2-2, with D unresolved. V lost 7 bases, J lost 3 bases, and 3 bases lay in between. CDR3 size: 11 residues. The germline gives CDR1 SEHNR, CDR2 FQNEAQ (reference sequence).

This clonotype was counted at least ten times. V usage is TRBV12-3 or TRBV12-4 and J usage is TRBJ1-6; D might be TRBD1 (6 bases). The CDR3 has 13 residues. The germline V and J ends were trimmed by 7 bases and 6 bases, with 10 bases remaining between them. In nucleotides, the CDR3 is TGTGCCAGCAACGCAGGGGCTAATTCACCCCTCCACTTT. This sequence encodes CASNAGANSPLHF.

Only a few counts were recorded for this clonotype. The rearrangement uses TRBV6-2 or TRBV6-3 and TRBJ1-3, with no clear D. The CDR3 sequence is 14 residues long. Germline CDR1 is MNHEY and CDR2 is SVGEGT. With 2 bases removed from V and 1 base from J, the gap between germline ends came to 6 bases. The CDR3 reads CASSYRESGNTIYF. In nucleotides, the CDR3 is TGTGCCAGCAGTTACCGGGAATCTGGAAACACCATATATTTT.

There are many counts of this clonotype. The chain combines TRBV7-9 with TRBJ2-7; possible D gene TRBD2, 6 bases. The V end was cut by 1 base, the J end by 3 bases, with 13 bases between. The CDR3 covers 15 residues. Germline lookup yields CDR1 SEHNR and CDR2 FQNEAQ (reference sequence). CDR3 in DNA: TGTGCCAGCAGCTTAGTGGCGGGACTGCACTACGAGCAGTACTTC. Translation gives CASSLVAGLHYEQYF.

The chain joins TRBV5-1 to TRBJ1-2, with 7 bases matching TRBD1. Germline trimming cut 4 bases from V and 7 bases from J; bases unmatched to any gene: 4. Germline V gene data show CDR1 as SGHRS and CDR2 as YFSETQ. The CDR3 covers 12 residues. The CDR3 bases are TGCGCCAGCAGCGAACCAGGGGGTGGCTACACCTTC. Translation: CASSEPGGGYTF.

The chain carries TRBV29-1 and TRBJ2-7; the D gene is possibly TRBD2 (5 bases). Germline V lookup: CDR1 SQVTM, CDR2 ANQGSEA. The CDR3 is 11 residues long. Trimming pared 4 bases from V and 1 base from J, leaving 5 bases between. This chain's CDR3 is CSVGGSYEQYF. As DNA, the CDR3 is TGCAGCGTTGGCGGGTCCTACGAGCAGTACTTC.

This sequence joins TRBV7-9 and TRBJ1-2; 10 nucleotides agree with TRBD1. Germline assignment: CDR1 SEHNR and CDR2 FQNEAQ (reference sequence). This CDR3 contains 14 residues. V trimming: 5 bases; J trimming: 7 bases; junction bases outside the gene matches: 7. The DNA of the CDR3 is TGTGCCAGCAGCCCGGGACAGGGGAGCTTTGGCTACACCTTC. Translation gives CASSPGQGSFGYTF.

Comment on this clonotype: A single base separates this from a much larger clone, so it may be a read error. This chain connects TRBV20-1 to TRBJ1-2; no clear D. The CDR3 loop spans 11 amino acids. Trimming shortened V by 6 bases and J by 3 bases, and 8 bases separated the two germline ends. The germline V gene has CDR1 DFQATT and CDR2 SNEGSKA (reference sequence). Here the CDR3 DNA reads TGCAGTGCAGCGAATGACTATGGCTACACCTTC. This sequence encodes CSAANDYGYTF.

This clonotype appeared a few times. The chain links TRBV12-3 or TRBV12-4 to TRBJ1-2, with a tentative D call TRBD1 (6 bases). The CDR3 loop spans 16 amino acids. Trimming pared 6 bases from V and 4 bases from J, leaving 21 bases between. CDR3 residues: CASSALGAGESYGYTF. The CDR3, as DNA: TGTGCCAGCAGCGCCCTGGGAGCAGGGGAAAGCTATGGCTACACCTTC.

The chain recombines TRBV19 with TRBJ1-5; maybe TRBD1 (6 bases). Germline-derived CDR1 and CDR2 are LNHDA and SQIVND (reference sequence). The CDR3 contains 12 residues. V was cut by 11 bases and J by 5 bases, with 13 bases left in between. The CDR3 region is CAWSAGDQPQHF. Here the CDR3 DNA reads TGTGCCTGGAGCGCAGGGGATCAGCCCCAGCATTTT.

This clonotype was counted at least ten times. V is TRBV20-1 and J is TRBJ2-7, with 15 bases that match TRBD2. The length of the CDR3 is 16 residues. J gave up 0 bases and V 6 bases, and 6 bases lay outside the gene matches. CDR1 DFQATT and CDR2 SNEGSKA come from the germline V gene (reference sequence). CDR3 region: CSAKGLAGGHSYEQYF. DNA for the CDR3: TGCAGTGCAAAGGGACTAGCGGGAGGACACTCCTACGAGCAGTACTTC.

The sample holds a few counts of this clonotype. This CDR3 is CASSLFRGPYEQYF. CDR3 DNA: TGTGCCAGCAGTTTATTCCGGGGTCCCTACGAGCAGTACTTC. V usage is TRBV27 and J usage is TRBJ2-7, with D maybe TRBD2 (5 bases). V shed 1 base and J shed 2 bases, with 9 bases lying between them. Germline values: CDR1 MNHEY, CDR2 SMNVEV (reference sequence). The CDR3 loop spans 14 amino acids.

J is TRBJ1-2 and V is TRBV7-2, with TRBD1 identical over 9 bases. V gave up 9 bases and J gave up 4 bases; unmatched junction bases: 12. Germline CDR1 SGHTA, CDR2 FQGNSA. The CDR3 has 15 residues. The CDR3 sequence is CASRVVGQGGYGYTF. The DNA of the CDR3 is TGTGCCAGTAGGGTCGTGGGACAGGGCGGCTATGGCTACACCTTC.

This clonotype has only a few counts. The chain has TRBV5-5 and TRBJ1-2; D might be TRBD1 (6 bases). Germline-derived CDR1 and CDR2 are SGHKS and YYEKEE (reference sequence). CDR3 length: 14 residues. V gave up 4 bases and J gave up 2 bases, with 12 bases separating them. CDR3 bases: TGTGCCAGCAGCCAAGAAACAGGGAACTATGGCTACACCTTC. As protein: CASSQETGNYGYTF.

In its sample, this clonotype was seen many times. The chain recombines TRBV12-3 or TRBV12-4 with TRBJ1-1; maybe TRBD1 (5 bases). Trimming cost V 2 bases and J 5 bases, with 12 bases left between them. The length of the CDR3 is 14 residues. The CDR3 loop reads CASSLPGRSTEAFF. The CDR3, as DNA: TGTGCCAGCAGTTTACCAGGGCGTTCGACTGAAGCTTTCTTT.

The V and J genes are TRBV28 and TRBJ1-4, with D possibly TRBD1 on 5 matching bases. V lost 6 bases to trimming and J lost 5 bases, with 16 bases between them. CDR1 is MDHEN and CDR2 is SYDVKM in the germline V gene. CDR3 size: 15 residues. CDR3 nucleotides: TGTGCCAGCAGCTTCGGGGCGATTCGGAATGAAAAACTGTTTTTT. Translating gives CASSFGAIRNEKLFF.

There are a few counts of this clonotype. The V gene is TRBV20-1, the J gene TRBJ2-4; D perhaps matches TRBD2 (5 bases). The ends were cut back, 5 bases at V and 1 base at J, with 12 bases in the middle. The CDR3 is made up of 14 amino acids. Germline V lookup: CDR1 DFQATT, CDR2 SNEGSKA (reference sequence). CDR3 nucleotides: TGCAGTGCTTATGTAGGGAGTGCCAAAAACATTCAGTACTTC. It yields the protein CSAYVGSAKNIQYF.

The V call is TRBV4-3, the J call TRBJ2-5; perhaps TRBD1 as D (5 bases). The CDR3 contains 14 residues. In germline, CDR1 is LGHNA, CDR2 YSLEER. V lost 4 bases and J 3 bases, leaving 12 bases between the germline ends. CDR3 sequence reads: CASSPFLGEETQYF. The CDR3 DNA reads as TGCGCCAGCAGCCCTTTCTTAGGGGAAGAGACCCAGTACTTC.

This clonotype occurred many times. The J gene is TRBJ1-2, the V gene TRBV7-2; a possible D gene is TRBD1 (5 bases). CDR1 and CDR2 (germline): SGHTA, FQGNSA. The CDR3 is made up of 17 amino acids. V gave up 5 bases and J gave up 2 bases, with 21 bases separating them. The CDR3 loop is CASSPPRAGTANYGYTF. CDR3 nucleotide sequence: TGTGCCAGCAGCCCCCCACGCGCAGGGACGGCGAACTATGGCTACACCTTC.

The genes are TRBV29-1 and TRBJ1-5; tentative D call: TRBD1 (5 bases). The CDR3 is 15 amino acids. Trimming shortened V by 6 bases and J by 1 base, and 16 bases separated the two germline ends. The germline gives CDR1 SQVTM, CDR2 ANQGSEA. Here the CDR3 reads CSVGEATGSNQPQHF. The CDR3 nucleotides read TGCAGCGTGGGGGAAGCGACGGGGAGCAATCAGCCCCAGCATTTT.

The V call is TRBV19, the J call TRBJ2-7; tentatively, D is TRBD2 (6 bases). V was trimmed by 6 bases and J by 3 bases, leaving 9 bases between them. The CDR3 sequence is 12 residues long. Germline V gene data show CDR1 as LNHDA and CDR2 as SQIVND (reference sequence). The CDR3: CASSGGRYEQYF. Written as DNA, the CDR3 is TGTGCCAGTAGCGGGGGACGCTACGAGCAGTACTTC. Using reference TRBV19 and TRBJ2-7 for the parts outside the CDR3, the full variable domain is DGGITQSPKYLFRKEGQNVTLSCEQNLNHDAMYWYRQDPGQGLRLIYYSQIVNDFQKGDIAEGYSVSREKKESFPLTVTSAQKNPTAFYLCASSGGRYEQYFGPGTRLTVT.

V usage is TRBV10-3 and J usage is TRBJ2-5; no clear D gene. The CDR3 runs to 12 residues. CDR1 ENHRY and CDR2 SYGVKD come from the germline V gene. V was shortened by 5 bases and J by 0 bases, with 4 bases between the two germline ends. CDR3 sequence (DNA): TGTGCCATCAGTCCGAACCAAGAGACCCAGTACTTC. It encodes CAISPNQETQYF.

The V gene is TRBV20-1, the J gene TRBJ1-4; D remains unclear. The CDR3 totals 14 residues. Deletions cut 5 bases from V and 0 bases from J, with 10 bases between. CDR1 and CDR2 from the germline V gene are DFQATT and SNEGSKA (reference sequence). The chain's CDR3 is CSAPPVATNEKLFF. The CDR3 nucleotides read TGCAGTGCTCCCCCAGTTGCAACTAATGAAAAACTGTTTTTT.

A remark on this clonotype: With a much larger clone just one base away, this may be a read error. The chain is built from TRBV7-2 and TRBJ1-2, with unresolved D. This CDR3 spans 12 amino acids. V gave up 4 bases and J gave up 8 bases, with 11 bases separating them. Germline-derived CDR1 and CDR2 are SGHTA and FQGNSA. CDR3 amino acids: CASSSWAWGYTF. DNA of the CDR3: TGTGCCAGCAGCTCCTGGGCCTGGGGCTACACCTTC.

This clonotype was detected many times. The gene calls are TRBV7-9 and TRBJ2-7, with 7 nucleotides matching TRBD1. V was pared by 8 bases and J by 3 bases, with 10 bases of the junction left unmatched. The length of the CDR3 is 14 residues. Germline CDR1 SEHNR, CDR2 FQNEAQ (reference sequence). As DNA, the CDR3 is TGTGCCAGCGAAAGAGGGGACAGAGACTACGAGCAGTACTTC. It encodes CASERGDRDYEQYF.

The rearrangement uses TRBV12-3 or TRBV12-4 and TRBJ1-1, with TRBD1 matching over 8 bases. The junction had 9 bases not matched to a gene; V was cut back by 10 bases and J by 5 bases. This CDR3 contains 13 residues. The CDR3 nucleotides read TGTGCCATCGAGGACAGGGTGGGAACTGAAGCTTTCTTT. Amino acids: CAIEDRVGTEAFF.

The rearrangement links TRBV28 to TRBJ1-2, with 9 bases identical to TRBD1. Germline CDR1 and CDR2: MDHEN and SYDVKM. J was trimmed by 2 bases and V by 3 bases; bases with no gene match: 4. The CDR3 spans 15 residues. CDR3 bases: TGTGCCAGCAGTTTCCCCACAGGGGGCAACTATGGCTACACCTTC. This codes for CASSFPTGGNYGYTF.

This clonotype has ten or more counts. For the CDR3, the DNA is TGTGCCAGCAGCTCGGGACGGAGGGAGCTGTTTTTT. Translating it yields CASSSGRRELFF. The rearrangement joins TRBV7-6 to TRBJ2-2; D tentatively reads TRBD1 or TRBD2 (5 bases each). The CDR3 runs to 12 residues. V dropped 4 bases and J dropped 9 bases, with 9 bases sitting between them. CDR1 and CDR2 (germline): SGHVS, FNYEAQ.

V and J are TRBV20-1 and TRBJ1-1; D is uncertain. With 6 bases removed from V and 1 base from J, the gap between germline ends came to 18 bases. CDR3 size: 15 residues. CDR1 DFQATT and CDR2 SNEGSKA come from the germline V gene (reference sequence). In DNA form, the CDR3 reads TGCAGTGCGAACAAGGGTCCGAGGGCGAACACTGAAGCTTTCTTT. It is translated as CSANKGPRANTEAFF.

The sample holds a few counts of this clonotype. The gene calls are TRBV10-3 and TRBJ1-1; 9 bases agree with TRBD1. The CDR3 has 13 residues. Germline V gene sequence: CDR1 ENHRY, CDR2 SYGVKD. V was pared by 5 bases and J by 4 bases, with 2 bases of the junction left unmatched. The CDR3 sequence is CAISWDRATEAFF. In DNA, the CDR3 is TGTGCCATCAGTTGGGACAGGGCCACTGAAGCTTTCTTT.